This TCR beta chain appears in the sequencing data of a study of blood T cells in healthy people across ages. Study-wide results and limits: It was the long-lived donors that had more naive CD4+ cells and higher diversity than aged donors. Samples with more naive T cells showed higher observed beta diversity.

Germline V gives CDR1 LGHNA, CDR2 YNFKEQ. V shed 3 bases, J shed 0 bases, and the junction held 6 bases outside the gene matches. The CDR3 runs to 16 residues. Primed by a sample-barcoded 5' primer and a J-beta primer mix, a second PCR proceeded for about 7 to 11 cycles. TCRdb reprocessed the 5' RACE reads via MiXCR and lists one record per CDR3 protein. The sample has fewer than 900,000 distinct CDR3 sequences, around 48% seen once. This clonotype has more than one count but fewer than ten. Its antigen is as yet unknown. Samples each yielded at least 6 micrograms of total RNA. Sequenced sample: blood. This TCR came from a woman aged 55-75 years in good health. The chain uses TRBV4-2 and TRBJ2-7; TRBD2 aligns across 9 bases. CDR3: CASSQELAGVSYEQYF. The DNA of the CDR3 is TGTGCCAGCAGCCAGGAACTAGCGGGTGTCTCCTACGAGCAGTACTTC.